These T cell receptor beta chains were read from a single sample in a study of PD-L1 blockade in urothelial cancer. Produced via immunoSEQ multiplex PCR; TCRdb's table is partial and in-frame only. The sample lists roughly 50,000 clones, around nine tenths occurring once. The sample here was PBMCs, taken around atezolizumab (anti-PD-L1) treatment. The receptor set was obtained from a woman aged 60-70 years with urothelial cancer. The CDR3 runs from the conserved cysteine through the conserved F or W. A D gene is named only where the DNA matches it firmly. Size is stated for part of the rows, as once, few or many counts, or as a class when the clone is expanded.

v_call	j_call	clone_size	d_call	cdr3_aa	cdr3_nt
TRBV18	TRBJ2-4	.	TRBD1	CASSPGLLQGLAKNIQYF	TGTGCCAGCTCACCGGGATTATTACAGGGGTTAGCCAAAAACATTCAGTACTTC
TRBV18	TRBJ2-5	.	.	CASSPLRGPEETQYF	TGTGCCAGCTCACCACTTAGGGGTCCCGAAGAGACCCAGTACTTC
TRBV7-2	TRBJ2-7	.	TRBD2	CASSPRGLAGRMSYEQYF	TGTGCCAGCAGCCCTAGAGGACTAGCGGGGAGGATGTCCTACGAGCAGTACTTC
TRBV2	TRBJ2-5	.	TRBD2	CASSSLSGGGETQYF	TGTGCCAGCAGTTCCCTGTCGGGGGGGGGAGAGACCCAGTACTTC
TRBV5-6	TRBJ2-7	.	TRBD1	CASSDDRGFGYSEEQYF	TGTGCCAGCAGCGACGACAGGGGGTTCGGGTACAGTGAGGAGCAGTACTTC
TRBV18	TRBJ2-7	.	.	CASSPSPDSWEQYF	TGTGCCAGCTCACCCTCCCCTGACTCATGGGAGCAGTACTTC
TRBV9	TRBJ2-7	.	.	CASSRTGLASEQYF	TGTGCCAGCAGCCGTACGGGGCTAGCGAGCGAGCAGTACTTC
TRBV6-5	TRBJ2-4	.	TRBD2	CASRGRENIQYF	TGTGCCAGCAGGGGGAGGGAAAACATTCAGTACTTC
TRBV5-1	TRBJ2-5	.	TRBD1	CASSFGDRETQYF	TGCGCCAGCAGCTTTGGGGACAGAGAGACCCAGTACTTC
TRBV7-3	TRBJ2-1	.	.	CASSPLAGREQFF	TGTGCCAGCAGCCCCTTGGCGGGCCGAGAGCAGTTCTTC
TRBV6-6	TRBJ2-7	.	.	CASNPLVDSKYEQYF	TGTGCCAGCAACCCTCTAGTGGACAGTAAGTACGAGCAGTACTTC
TRBV27	TRBJ1-2	.	TRBD1	CASSSPGQGSYGYTF	TGTGCCAGCAGTTCCCCGGGACAGGGAAGCTATGGCTACACCTTC
TRBV9	TRBJ2-1	once	.	CASSDREHYNEQFF	TGTGCCAGCAGCGACAGGGAGCACTACAATGAGCAGTTCTTC
TRBV4-3	TRBJ1-2	.	.	CASSQGGGSYGYTF	TGCGCCAGCAGCCAGGGTGGAGGGAGCTATGGCTACACCTTC
TRBV4-3	TRBJ2-7	.	.	CASSQDGLRGNEQYF	TGCGCCAGCAGCCAAGATGGCCTTAGGGGGAACGAGCAGTACTTC
TRBV5-6	TRBJ2-3	.	.	CASSLQGRDTQYF	TGTGCCAGCAGCTTACAGGGTCGGGATACGCAGTATTTT
TRBV7-2	TRBJ2-7	.	TRBD2	CASSLERLAGGRSYEQYF	TGTGCCAGCAGCTTAGAGCGGCTAGCGGGAGGAAGATCCTACGAGCAGTACTTC
TRBV2	TRBJ2-2	.	.	CASSTGLPGELFF	TGTGCCAGCAGTACAGGGCTACCGGGGGAGCTGTTTTTT
TRBV6-1	TRBJ1-1	.	.	CASNPRGRGEAFF	TGTGCCAGCAACCCCAGAGGAAGGGGTGAAGCTTTCTTT
TRBV19	TRBJ1-1	.	.	CASSLSENTEAFF	TGTGCCAGTAGTCTTTCAGAGAACACTGAAGCTTTCTTT
TRBV9	TRBJ2-7	.	.	CASSPNSYEQYF	TGTGCCAGCAGCCCCAACTCTTACGAGCAGTACTTC
TRBV4-3	TRBJ2-3	.	.	CASSQGGGERSLVYF	TGCGCCAGCAGCCAAGGAGGGGGGGAGCGGTCACTGGTGTATTTT
TRBV4-1	TRBJ2-5	.	TRBD1	CASSQSPPGTGRETQYF	TGCGCCAGCAGCCAGTCTCCTCCGGGGACAGGGAGAGAGACCCAGTACTTC
TRBV5-4	TRBJ2-3	.	TRBD2	CASTAGGTSTDTQYF	TGTGCCAGCACCGCGGGGGGGACTAGCACAGATACGCAGTATTTT
TRBV29-1	TRBJ2-1	.	TRBD2	CSVGTSGEYNEQFF	TGCAGCGTTGGGACTAGCGGAGAATACAATGAGCAGTTCTTC
TRBV6-5	TRBJ2-1	.	.	CASTRSGTNEQFF	TGTGCCAGCACCCGGAGCGGAACCAATGAGCAGTTCTTC
TRBV10-3	TRBJ1-2	once	TRBD1	CAIGTGDYGYTF	TGTGCCATAGGGACAGGTGATTATGGCTACACCTTC
TRBV28	TRBJ2-3	.	TRBD2	CASSNRVAGGPKDTQYF	TGTGCCAGCAGTAATCGCGTAGCGGGAGGGCCAAAAGATACGCAGTATTTT
TRBV5-4	TRBJ1-4	.	.	CASSSTGWGPSGEKLFF	TGTGCCAGCAGCTCCACGGGGTGGGGGCCTTCTGGAGAAAAACTGTTTTTT
TRBV5-1	TRBJ1-4	once	TRBD1	CASSLWPQGGEKLFF	TGCGCCAGCAGCTTGTGGCCGCAGGGGGGTGAAAAACTGTTTTTT
TRBV18	TRBJ2-1	.	.	CASSPPGRGVSYNEQFF	TGTGCCAGCTCACCACCGGGGCGGGGTGTCTCCTACAATGAGCAGTTCTTC
TRBV5-6	TRBJ2-5	.	TRBD1	CASSSNTLGTAQETQYF	TGTGCCAGCAGCTCTAACACACTCGGGACAGCCCAAGAGACCCAGTACTTC
TRBV7-2	TRBJ2-1	.	.	CAGGLAVSSYNEQFF	TGTGCCGGTGGGTTAGCGGTCAGCTCCTACAATGAGCAGTTCTTC
TRBV18	TRBJ1-1	.	.	CASSSEQGVPTEAFF	TGTGCCAGCTCTTCCGAACAGGGAGTGCCCACTGAAGCTTTCTTT
TRBV2	TRBJ1-2	few	.	CASRPLRTAYGYTF	TGTGCCAGCAGACCTTTAAGAACAGCTTATGGCTACACCTTC
TRBV28	TRBJ2-1	.	.	CASPESGWRYNEQFF	TGTGCCAGCCCTGAGTCCGGCTGGCGGTACAATGAGCAGTTCTTC
TRBV29-1	TRBJ2-5	.	TRBD1	CSVEVQGQLITLQETQYF	TGCAGCGTTGAAGTTCAGGGACAGCTGATCACCCTACAAGAGACCCAGTACTTC
TRBV5-5	TRBJ2-7	.	.	CASSADYREQYF	TGTGCCAGCAGCGCGGACTATCGCGAGCAGTACTTC
TRBV9	TRBJ2-6	once	TRBD1	CASSVSGGAGANVLTF	TGTGCCAGCAGCGTATCAGGGGGCGCTGGGGCCAACGTCCTGACTTTC
TRBV6-5	TRBJ2-7	.	.	CASTQGPSYEQYF	TGTGCCAGCACTCAGGGGCCCTCCTACGAGCAGTACTTC
TRBV5-1	TRBJ1-1	.	TRBD1	CASSYTPGTGGLNTEAFF	TGCGCCAGCAGCTATACCCCCGGGACAGGGGGGTTGAACACTGAAGCTTTCTTT
TRBV27	TRBJ2-1	.	.	CASSLEGNEQFF	TGTGCCAGCAGTTTGGAGGGTAATGAGCAGTTCTTC